A single sample gave rise to the 15 T cell receptor beta chains below, sequenced in a study of cytomegalovirus exposure and HLA in healthy donors. Both 60 Vbeta primers and 13 Jbeta primers went into the PCR. Here immunoSEQ multiplex PCR was the method, and the copy in TCRdb shows in-frame clones only, minus some. Its clone listing holds some 84,000 clones. Sequenced material: PBMCs. The receptors stem from a man in his forties or fifties in good health and CMV-seronegative.

The V call is TRBV15, the J call TRBJ2-7; D possibly corresponds to TRBD2 (5 bases). Germline values: CDR1 LNHNV, CDR2 YYDKDF (reference sequence). The ends were cut back, 5 bases at V and 0 bases at J, with 14 bases in the middle. The CDR3 is 15 residues long. CDR3 sequence (DNA): TGTGCCACCAGCCATGGGAGATCGAGCTCCTACGAGCAGTACTTC. Amino acids: CATSHGRSSSYEQYF.

The chain uses TRBV19 and TRBJ1-5; TRBD1 matches at 9 bases. The CDR3 is 15 residues long. V shed 7 bases and J 6 bases; nucleotides not matched to a gene: 10. Per germline, CDR1 LNHDA and CDR2 SQIVND (reference sequence). The CDR3 is CASTSGTGLPQPQHF. The CDR3 coding sequence is TGTGCCAGTACGAGTGGGACAGGGTTACCTCAGCCCCAGCATTTT.

The chain uses TRBV25-1 and TRBJ1-1; 8 bases fit TRBD1. Germline V lookup: CDR1 MGHDK, CDR2 SYGVNS. The CDR3 totals 15 residues. The J segment lost 3 bases and the V segment lost 5 bases, leaving 8 bases of the junction unmatched. The DNA of the CDR3 is TGTGCCAGCAGTCTCCGGACAGGGAAAGACACTGAAGCTTTCTTT. This sequence encodes CASSLRTGKDTEAFF.

This chain joins TRBV5-1 and TRBJ2-7; the D gene is possibly TRBD2 (5 bases). The CDR3 extends over 14 amino acids. Trimming took off 2 bases at V and 1 base at J, with 10 bases between the two ends. CDR1 is SGHRS, CDR2 YFSETQ, per germline. The DNA of the CDR3 is TGCGCCAGCAGCTTCCCGGGAACATCCTACGAGCAGTACTTC. It translates to CASSFPGTSYEQYF.

The chain carries TRBV11-2 and TRBJ2-1; D uncertain. Germline V lookup: CDR1 SGHAT, CDR2 FQNNGV. With 2 bases removed from V and 8 bases from J, the gap between germline ends came to 7 bases. The CDR3 runs to 12 residues. CDR3 bases: TGTGCCAGCAGCTTAAACTCCCATGAGCAGTTCTTC. It is translated as CASSLNSHEQFF.

The CDR3 is CASSLTGLSNQPQHF. The CDR3 coding sequence is TGTGCCAGCAGTTTGACAGGGCTCAGCAATCAGCCCCAGCATTTT. The V gene is TRBV28, the J gene TRBJ1-5; TRBD1 agrees at 7 bases. Looked up from germline, CDR1 is MDHEN and CDR2 is SYDVKM. The CDR3 has 15 amino acids. The junction had 3 bases not matched to a gene; V was cut back by 3 bases and J by 1 base.

J is TRBJ2-3 and V is TRBV28; tentative D call: TRBD1 (5 bases). The length of the CDR3 is 14 residues. The germline CDR1 and CDR2 sequences are MDHEN and SYDVKM. Trimming left V 5 bases short and J 2 bases short, with 11 bases between. The CDR3 region is CASSGAGFTDTQYF. CDR3 DNA sequence: TGTGCCAGCAGTGGGGCCGGTTTCACAGATACGCAGTATTTT.

J is TRBJ2-7 and V is TRBV5-1; TRBD2 aligns across 8 bases. Germline loops: CDR1 SGHRS, CDR2 YFSETQ. This CDR3 spans 14 amino acids. The trim removed 4 bases at V and 5 bases at J, leaving 8 bases unmatched. CDR3 sequence (DNA): TGCGCCAGCAGCGTACAGGGAGCGGGGGACGAGCAGTACTTC. It translates to CASSVQGAGDEQYF.

The chain links TRBV7-2 to TRBJ2-5; 7 positions match TRBD2. CDR3 size: 15 residues. Germline V gene lookup returns CDR1 SGHTA and CDR2 FQGNSA. J gave up 5 bases and V 0 bases, and 6 bases lay outside the gene matches. In DNA form, the CDR3 reads TGTGCCAGCAGCTTAGCGTGGACTAGTTTCGAGACCCAGTACTTC. This translates into CASSLAWTSFETQYF.

V usage is TRBV5-4 and J usage is TRBJ2-7, with D perhaps TRBD2 (6 bases). The CDR3 loop spans 11 amino acids. Germline V gene lookup returns CDR1 SGHNT and CDR2 YYREEE (reference sequence). The V gene lost 8 bases and the J gene lost 4 bases, with 10 bases spanning the gap. CDR3 residues: CARGGRYEQYF. In DNA form, the CDR3 reads TGTGCCAGGGGGGGACGGTACGAGCAGTACTTC.

The rearrangement links TRBV11-2 to TRBJ1-2, with D maybe TRBD1 (6 bases). The V gene lost 1 base and the J gene lost 3 bases, with 21 bases spanning the gap. The length of the CDR3 is 18 residues. Germline CDR1 SGHAT, CDR2 FQNNGV. The CDR3, as DNA: TGTGCCAGCAGCTTAGGGTCTGGGAGACGACAGGCGGACTATGGCTACACCTTC. It yields the protein CASSLGSGRRQADYGYTF.

The genes are TRBV5-8 and TRBJ2-1; 9 bases are shared with TRBD1. Germline V lookup: CDR1 SGHTS, CDR2 YDEGEE. Germline trimming cut 4 bases from V and 9 bases from J; bases unmatched to any gene: 11. This CDR3 contains 15 residues. The CDR3 loop is CASSVRDRDFSEQFF. Written as DNA, the CDR3 is TGTGCCAGCAGCGTCCGGGACAGGGACTTTAGTGAGCAGTTCTTC.

This sequence joins TRBV9 and TRBJ2-5, with D perhaps matching TRBD2 (7 bases). The CDR3 is 16 residues long. Trimming cost V 0 bases and J 0 bases, with 12 bases left between them. Germline V gene sequence: CDR1 SGDLS, CDR2 YYNGEE. This CDR3 reads CASSVVGGGYQETQYF. The CDR3 DNA is TGTGCCAGCAGCGTAGTGGGAGGGGGGTACCAAGAGACCCAGTACTTC. Full variable domain (remainder filled in from reference TRBV9 and TRBJ2-5): DSGVTQTPKHLITATGQRVTLRCSPRSGDLSVYWYQQSLDQGLQFLIQYYNGEERAKGNILERFSAQQFPDLHSELNLSSLELGDSALYFCASSVVGGGYQETQYFGPGTRLLVL.

CDR3 sequence: CASSPDRGNPLHF. The CDR3 coding sequence is TGTGCCAGCAGCCCGGACAGGGGGAATCCCCTCCACTTT. The chain uses TRBV9 and TRBJ1-6; 10 nucleotides align to TRBD1. This CDR3 spans 13 amino acids. The trim removed 4 bases at V and 13 bases at J, leaving 5 bases unmatched. Germline values: CDR1 SGDLS, CDR2 YYNGEE.

The genes are TRBV6-6 and TRBJ2-5; D is undetermined. The germline CDR1 and CDR2 sequences are MNHNY and SVGAGI (reference sequence). The CDR3 has 13 amino acids. Trimming shortened V by 0 bases and J by 5 bases, and 7 bases separated the two germline ends. The CDR3 coding sequence is TGTGCCAGCAGTTACTCTCCCCAGGAGACCCAGTACTTC. This encodes CASSYSPQETQYF.